Below are 24 T cell receptor beta chains sequenced from a single sample in a study of shared clonotypes between healthy human individuals. CD45RO-negative CD8 cells positively selected for CCR7 made up the naive population, which excluded terminally differentiated effector memory CD45RA+ cells. Method: immunoSEQ multiplex PCR; TCRdb's copy keeps in-frame clones and lacks some. The data contain about 680,000 clones, 90% to 95% of them singletons. The sample was naive CD8+ T cells sorted from blood. These receptors were obtained from a man younger than 45 in good health.

V is TRBV19 and J is TRBJ1-5; D not resolved. CDR1 LNHDA and CDR2 SQIVND come from the germline V gene (reference sequence). V was trimmed by 3 bases and J by 0 bases, leaving 9 bases between them. The CDR3 length is 15 residues. The CDR3 here is CASSIGFYSNQPQHF. The CDR3 coding sequence is TGTGCCAGTAGTATCGGCTTTTATAGCAATCAGCCCCAGCATTTT.

The chain links TRBV4-1 to TRBJ2-4; D possibly matches TRBD1 or TRBD2 (7 bases each). Germline V gene sequence: CDR1 MGHRA, CDR2 YSYEKL. The CDR3 totals 15 residues. The ends were cut back, 0 bases at V and 8 bases at J, with 14 bases in the middle. Here the CDR3 DNA reads TGCGCCAGCAGCCAAGACGGGCAGGGGGGGGACATTCAGTACTTC. Protein: CASSQDGQGGDIQYF.

This clone turned up a few times. The V gene is TRBV7-2, the J gene TRBJ1-4; D not certain. Trimming cost V 2 bases and J 7 bases, with 8 bases left between them. Per the germline V gene, CDR1 is SGHTA and CDR2 is FQGNSA. The length of the CDR3 is 13 residues. CDR3 region: CASSLIPGEKLFF. The DNA of the CDR3 is TGTGCCAGCAGCTTAATTCCTGGTGAAAAACTGTTTTTT.

The rearrangement links TRBV6-1 to TRBJ1-2, with D hard to call. The CDR3 loop spans 15 amino acids. Trimming took 2 bases from V and 4 from J, leaving 14 bases between them. The germline CDR1 and CDR2 sequences are MNHNS and SASEGT. CDR3: CASSERVEISYGYTF. For the CDR3, the DNA is TGTGCCAGCAGTGAACGGGTAGAGATTAGCTATGGCTACACCTTC.

The chain links TRBV10-3 to TRBJ2-3, with D unclear. The V gene lost 1 base and the J gene lost 2 bases, with 16 bases spanning the gap. Germline V lookup: CDR1 ENHRY, CDR2 SYGVKD. The CDR3 has 17 amino acids. The CDR3, as DNA: TGTGCCATCAGTGAGTTGTGGACCCAAGAAGCCACAGATACGCAGTATTTT. Amino acids: CAISELWTQEATDTQYF.

This chain links TRBV11-1 with TRBJ2-7; D may be TRBD2 (6 bases). The CDR3 runs 14 residues. Trimming shortened V by 7 bases and J by 4 bases, and 17 bases separated the two germline ends. In germline, CDR1 is SGHAT, CDR2 FQDESV (reference sequence). The CDR3 DNA is TGTGCCAGCACCAATGAAATGGCGGGATACGAGCAGTACTTC. It codes for CASTNEMAGYEQYF.

The V and J genes are TRBV14 and TRBJ2-7; no clear D gene. Germline V CDR1 and CDR2: SGHDN, FVKESK. V was shortened by 4 bases and J by 6 bases, with 10 bases between the two germline ends. The CDR3 spans 12 residues. The CDR3 loop reads CASSRIRGEQYF. CDR3 DNA: TGTGCCAGCAGCCGGATACGCGGCGAGCAGTACTTC.

The J gene is TRBJ2-1, the V gene TRBV4-1, with D perhaps matching TRBD2 (5 bases). The germline V gene has CDR1 MGHRA and CDR2 YSYEKL. This CDR3 is built from 15 residues. V was pared by 4 bases and J by 8 bases, with 18 bases between. Here the CDR3 DNA reads TGCGCCAGCAGCCCGCACACCGGGGATTATTATGAGCAGTTCTTC. This encodes CASSPHTGDYYEQFF.

In this sample, this clone turned up a few times. The chain links TRBV6-1 to TRBJ1-2, with 8 bases matching TRBD1. V dropped 3 bases and J dropped 0; count of bases not matched to a gene: 18. There are 20 residues in the CDR3. The germline V gene encodes CDR1 MNHNS and CDR2 SASEGT. The CDR3 is CASSDQGAYTTRDPNYGYTF. CDR3 DNA: TGTGCCAGCAGTGACCAGGGGGCGTATACCACCAGAGACCCTAACTATGGCTACACCTTC.

This clone occurred once. V is TRBV28 and J is TRBJ2-7; 7 bases map to TRBD2. V lost 3 bases, J lost 2 bases, and 4 bases stayed unmatched. This CDR3 spans 14 amino acids. The germline V gene encodes CDR1 MDHEN and CDR2 SYDVKM. The CDR3 DNA follows: TGTGCCAGCAGTTTGCTAGCGGAGCCCTACGAGCAGTACTTC. Protein product: CASSLLAEPYEQYF. Full variable domain (outside the CDR3, taken from reference TRBV28 and TRBJ2-7): DVKVTQSSRYLVKRTGEKVFLECVQDMDHENMFWYRQDPGLGLRLIYFSYDVKMKEKGDIPEGYSVSREKKERFSLILESASTNQTSMYLCASSLLAEPYEQYFGPGTRLTVT.

V and J are TRBV7-9 and TRBJ2-1, with D possibly being TRBD2 (5 bases). The CDR3 loop spans 16 amino acids. Germline V CDR1 and CDR2: SEHNR, FQNEAQ (reference sequence). The ends were cut back, 3 bases at V and 4 bases at J, with 16 bases in the middle. CDR3 in amino acids: CASSFPGERRYNEQFF. The DNA of the CDR3 is TGTGCCAGCAGCTTCCCAGGTGAGCGGAGGTACAATGAGCAGTTCTTC.

The chain joins TRBV7-3 to TRBJ1-1; 7 bases are shared with TRBD1. The J segment lost 3 bases and the V segment lost 6 bases, leaving 19 bases of the junction unmatched. The CDR3 covers 18 residues. From germline, CDR1 is SGHTA and CDR2 FQGTGA. DNA for the CDR3: TGTGCCAGCAGTTCCGACAGGGCGGTAGTGGCATCGGACACTGAAGCTTTCTTT. This translates into CASSSDRAVVASDTEAFF. Using reference TRBV7-3 and TRBJ1-1 for the parts outside the CDR3, the full variable domain is GAGVSQTPSNKVTEKGKYVELRCDPISGHTALYWYRQSLGQGPEFLIYFQGTGAADDSGLPNDRFFAVRPEGSVSTLKIQRTERGDSAVYLCASSSDRAVVASDTEAFFGQGTRLTVV.

The J gene is TRBJ2-5, the V gene TRBV6-1; 14 bases are a match to TRBD2. The trim removed 6 bases at V and 4 bases at J, leaving 4 bases unmatched. This CDR3 region has 15 residues. The germline CDR1 and CDR2 sequences are MNHNS and SASEGT. The CDR3 reads CASRAGTSGRETQYF. CDR3 nucleotide sequence: TGTGCCAGCAGGGCCGGGACTAGCGGGAGAGAGACCCAGTACTTC.

The V call is TRBV7-9, the J call TRBJ2-3; 12 bases agree with TRBD2. This CDR3 has 16 amino acids. Per germline, CDR1 SEHNR and CDR2 FQNEAQ (reference sequence). J lost 7 bases, V lost 5 bases, and 10 bases had no gene match. The chain's CDR3 is CASSPRLAGVSNTQYF. CDR3 nucleotides: TGTGCCAGCAGCCCGCGACTAGCGGGAGTTTCTAATACGCAGTATTTT.

The chain links TRBV4-2 to TRBJ1-1; D call uncertain. From germline, CDR1 is LGHNA and CDR2 YNFKEQ. CDR3 length equals 15 residues. The V gene lost 4 bases and the J gene lost 0 bases, with 12 bases spanning the gap. The CDR3 loop is CASSLLSAMNTEAFF. The CDR3 DNA is TGTGCCAGCAGCCTCCTGTCAGCTATGAACACTGAAGCTTTCTTT.

The genes are TRBV9 and TRBJ1-5; 7 bases match TRBD1. V gave up 4 bases and J gave up 2 bases; unmatched junction bases: 15. Per germline, CDR1 SGDLS and CDR2 YYNGEE. The CDR3 totals 18 residues. CDR3 nucleotide sequence: TGTGCCAGCAGCACCCGGGACAGAGCTCCGGGGTGCAATCAGCCCCAGCATTTT. Amino acid sequence: CASSTRDRAPGCNQPQHF.

The V call is TRBV9, the J call TRBJ1-1; D unclear. Germline V gene data show CDR1 as SGDLS and CDR2 as YYNGEE. CDR3 length equals 13 residues. V gave up 4 bases and J gave up 0 bases, with 7 bases separating them. The CDR3 loop reads CASSPDVNTEAFF. CDR3 nucleotide sequence: TGTGCCAGCAGCCCGGACGTGAACACTGAAGCTTTCTTT.

The chain uses TRBV14 and TRBJ2-1, with TRBD1 matching over 9 bases. The CDR3 has 18 amino acids. V trimming: 2 bases; J trimming: 3 bases; junction bases outside the gene matches: 11. Germline lookup yields CDR1 SGHDN and CDR2 FVKESK. CDR3 protein: CASSQRTGVAFFYNEQFF. Written as DNA, the CDR3 is TGTGCCAGCAGCCAAAGGACAGGGGTCGCGTTTTTCTACAATGAGCAGTTCTTC.

J is TRBJ2-6 and V is TRBV19; no definite D call. Trimming stripped 1 base from V and 2 bases from J, with 3 bases between. Germline values: CDR1 LNHDA, CDR2 SQIVND (reference sequence). This CDR3 is 14 amino acids long. CDR3 sequence reads: CASSIGAGANVLTF. The DNA of the CDR3 is TGTGCCAGTAGTATAGGGGCTGGGGCCAACGTCCTGACTTTC.

This chain joins TRBV6-1 and TRBJ1-5; a possible D gene is TRBD1 (6 bases). The CDR3 is made up of 16 amino acids. The germline V gene encodes CDR1 MNHNS and CDR2 SASEGT. V lost 0 bases and J 6 bases, leaving 15 bases between the germline ends. The CDR3 here is CASSEAIQGWTQPQHF. As DNA, the CDR3 is TGTGCCAGCAGTGAAGCGATACAGGGTTGGACTCAGCCCCAGCATTTT.

The rearrangement joins TRBV6-1 to TRBJ1-5, with 12 bases lining up with TRBD1. CDR3 length: 18 amino acids. V gave up 4 bases and J gave up 1 base; unmatched junction bases: 8. CDR1 is MNHNS and CDR2 is SASEGT in the germline V gene. The CDR3 loop is CASSAGTGGARSNQPQHF. The DNA for the CDR3 is TGTGCCAGCAGTGCCGGGACAGGGGGCGCCAGGAGCAATCAGCCCCAGCATTTT.

This sequence joins TRBV5-4 and TRBJ2-3; the D call may be TRBD1 or TRBD2 (5 bases each). Per germline, CDR1 SGHNT and CDR2 YYREEE (reference sequence). The V and J ends lost 0 bases and 2 bases respectively, with 13 bases between them. The CDR3 is 16 residues long. CDR3 sequence: CASSLDRDGNTDTQYF. DNA for the CDR3: TGTGCCAGCAGCTTGGACCGGGACGGAAACACAGATACGCAGTATTTT.

To note about this clone: Other DNA sequences of this sample code for an identical CDR3. V gene TRBV9 combines with J gene TRBJ1-3; D remains unclear. Germline lookup yields CDR1 SGDLS and CDR2 YYNGEE. V gave up 5 bases and J gave up 1 base, with 1 base separating them. The CDR3 runs 11 residues. The CDR3 region is CASRSGNTIYF. The DNA for the CDR3 is TGTGCCAGCAGGTCTGGAAACACCATATATTTT.

A single count supports this clone. The V call is TRBV7-9, the J call TRBJ1-4; D is unresolved. Germline CDR1 and CDR2: SEHNR and FQNEAQ (reference sequence). V was shortened by 5 bases and J by 13 bases, with 11 bases between the two germline ends. The CDR3 has 11 amino acids. CDR3 sequence: CASSTGTRLFF. The CDR3 DNA reads TGTGCCAGCAGCACGGGAACTAGACTGTTTTTT.